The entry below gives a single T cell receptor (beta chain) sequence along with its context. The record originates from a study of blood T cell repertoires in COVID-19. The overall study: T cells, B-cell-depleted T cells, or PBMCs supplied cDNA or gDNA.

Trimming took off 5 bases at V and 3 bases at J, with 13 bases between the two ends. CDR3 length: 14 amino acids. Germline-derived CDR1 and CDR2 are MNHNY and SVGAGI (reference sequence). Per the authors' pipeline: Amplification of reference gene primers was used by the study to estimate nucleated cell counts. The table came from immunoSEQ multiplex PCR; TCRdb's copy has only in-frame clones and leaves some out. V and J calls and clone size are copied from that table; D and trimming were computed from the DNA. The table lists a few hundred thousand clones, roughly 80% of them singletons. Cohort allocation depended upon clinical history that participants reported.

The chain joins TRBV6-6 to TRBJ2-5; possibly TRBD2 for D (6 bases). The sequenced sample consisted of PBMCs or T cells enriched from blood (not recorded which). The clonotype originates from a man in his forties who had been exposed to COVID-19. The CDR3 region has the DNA TGTGCCAGCAGTGCCGTCGCGGGAAAAGAGACCCAGTACTTC. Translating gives CASSAVAGKETQYF.